In its sample, the clone carrying this T cell receptor beta chain was seen a few times. No antigen is known for it. This sample is drawn from a study of T cells after yellow fever vaccination. Study-level results: Though it reached lower strength, the secondary response hit its peak faster, day 5 versus 15. Boosting was followed by the reappearance of most primary-vaccination clones (roughly 95% CD4, 88% CD8).

V gave up 6 bases and J gave up 4 bases; unmatched junction bases: 11. CDR1 is MNHNS, CDR2 SASEGT, per germline. The CDR3 is 15 amino acids. In making TCR cDNA, 5'RACE template switching added a universal primer site and UMIs to it. MiXCR, applied by TCRdb to the 5' RACE reads, yields one record per CDR3 protein. The sample records 300,000 or so distinct CDR3 sequences, around 10% being singletons. The TCR originated in a man between 18 and 29 years old who received the YFV17D yellow fever vaccine. The chain recombines TRBV6-1 with TRBJ1-1; 7 nucleotides line up with TRBD1. Sequences were derived from CD4+ T cells sorted from PBMCs, sampled 5 days after the yellow fever booster vaccination. The CDR3: CASRTTGHRGTEAFF. In DNA form, the CDR3 reads TGTGCCAGCAGGACGACAGGGCATAGGGGCACTGAAGCTTTCTTT.